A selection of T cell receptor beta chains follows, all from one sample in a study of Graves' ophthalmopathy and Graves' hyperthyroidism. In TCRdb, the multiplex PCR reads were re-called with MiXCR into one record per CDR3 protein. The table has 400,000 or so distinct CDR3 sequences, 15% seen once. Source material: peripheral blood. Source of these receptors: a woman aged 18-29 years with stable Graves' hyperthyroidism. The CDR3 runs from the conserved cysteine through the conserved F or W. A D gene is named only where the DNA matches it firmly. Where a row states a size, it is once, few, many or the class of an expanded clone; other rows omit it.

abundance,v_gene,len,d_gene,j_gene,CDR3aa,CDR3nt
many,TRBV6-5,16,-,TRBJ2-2,CASRSVAGARAGELFF,TGTGCCAGCAGGTCTGTGGCCGGGGCGAGGGCCGGGGAGCTGTTTTTT
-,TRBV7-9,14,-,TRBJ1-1,CASSLVQGLTEAFF,TGTGCCAGCAGCTTAGTACAGGGACTAACTGAAGCTTTCTTT
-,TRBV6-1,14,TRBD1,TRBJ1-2,CASSLDRTLYGYTF,TGTGCCAGCAGTCTGGACAGGACACTCTATGGCTACACCTTC
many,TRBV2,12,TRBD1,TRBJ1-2,CASSEMQGAHTF,TGTGCCAGCAGTGAAATGCAGGGGGCCCACACCTTC
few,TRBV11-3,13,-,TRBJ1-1,CASSLPGSGEAFF,TGTGCCAGCAGCTTACCCGGGTCGGGTGAAGCTTTCTTT
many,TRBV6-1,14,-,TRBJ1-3,CASSEGVLGNTIYF,TGTGCCAGCAGTGAAGGGGTCCTCGGAAACACCATATATTTT
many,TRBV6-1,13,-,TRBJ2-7,CASSEGMGYEQYF,TGTGCCAGCAGTGAAGGGATGGGATACGAGCAGTACTTC
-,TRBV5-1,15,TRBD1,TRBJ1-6,CASSQRTGGDSPLHF,TGCGCCAGCAGCCAAAGGACAGGGGGCGATTCACCCCTCCACTTT
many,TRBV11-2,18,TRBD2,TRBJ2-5,CASSPRLAGRSIEETQYF,TGTGCCAGCAGCCCCCGACTAGCGGGGCGGTCTATTGAAGAGACCCAGTACTTC
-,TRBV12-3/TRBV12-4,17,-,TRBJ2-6,CASSSLDRPPGANVLTF,TGTGCCAGCAGTTCCCTCGACAGGCCCCCTGGGGCCAACGTCCTGACTTTC
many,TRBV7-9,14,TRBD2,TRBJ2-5,CASSPGLATETQYF,TGTGCCAGCAGCCCCGGACTAGCGACAGAGACCCAGTACTTC
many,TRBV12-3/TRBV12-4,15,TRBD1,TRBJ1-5,CASSAGQGAFQPQHF,TGTGCCAGCAGTGCCGGACAGGGAGCGTTTCAGCCCCAGCATTTT
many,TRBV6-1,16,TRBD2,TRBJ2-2,CASSRSGGAETGELFF,TGTGCCAGCAGTCGTAGCGGGGGGGCTGAGACCGGGGAGCTGTTTTTT
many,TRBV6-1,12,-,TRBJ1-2,CASSEGFYGYTF,TGTGCCAGCAGTGAAGGGTTCTATGGCTACACCTTC
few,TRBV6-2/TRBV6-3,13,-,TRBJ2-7,CASFQEMSYEQYF,TGTGCCAGCTTCCAGGAGATGTCCTACGAGCAGTACTTC
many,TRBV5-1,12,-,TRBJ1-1,CASSLVSDEAFF,TGCGCCAGCAGCTTGGTCTCCGATGAAGCTTTCTTT
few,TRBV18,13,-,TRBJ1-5,CASSSGESQPQHF,TGTGCCAGCTCGAGTGGAGAAAGCCAGCCCCAGCATTTT
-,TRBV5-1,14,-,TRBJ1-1,CASSLAPGEAEAFF,TGCGCCAGCAGCTTGGCCCCGGGGGAGGCTGAAGCTTTCTTT
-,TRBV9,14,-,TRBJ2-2,CASSAIQGTGELFF,TGTGCCAGCAGCGCAATACAGGGCACCGGGGAGCTGTTTTTT
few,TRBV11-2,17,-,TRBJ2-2,CASSLRLGGASNGELFF,TGTGCCAGCAGCCTTAGACTCGGGGGCGCCTCCAACGGGGAGCTGTTTTTT
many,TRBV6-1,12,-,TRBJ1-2,CVGELPNYGYTF,TGTGTCGGCGAACTTCCTAACTATGGCTACACCTTC
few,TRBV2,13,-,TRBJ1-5,CASRTTKTQPQHF,TGTGCCAGCAGAACGACTAAAACTCAGCCCCAGCATTTT
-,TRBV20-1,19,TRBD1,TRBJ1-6,CSARVRTGKAFSYNSPLHF,TGCAGTGCTAGAGTCCGGACAGGGAAGGCTTTTTCCTATAATTCACCCCTCCACTTT
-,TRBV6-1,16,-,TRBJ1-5,CASSPYQGPGNQPQHF,TGTGCCAGCAGTCCCTATCAGGGACCGGGCAATCAGCCCCAGCATTTT
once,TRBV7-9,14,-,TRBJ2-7,CASSLGWGSYEQYF,TGTGCCAGCAGCTTAGGATGGGGGAGCTACGAGCAGTACTTC
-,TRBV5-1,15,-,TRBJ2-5,CASSLAGTVGETQYF,TGCGCCAGCAGCTTGGCCGGGACGGTCGGAGAGACCCAGTACTTC
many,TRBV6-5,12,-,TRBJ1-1,CASSYSVSEAFF,TGTGCCAGCAGTTACTCTGTTAGTGAAGCTTTCTTT
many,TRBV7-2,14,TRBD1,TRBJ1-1,CASSRDRGNTEAFF,TGTGCCAGCAGCCGTGACAGGGGGAACACTGAAGCTTTCTTT
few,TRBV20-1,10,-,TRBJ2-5,CSVPEETQYF,TGCAGTGTCCCAGAAGAGACCCAGTACTTC
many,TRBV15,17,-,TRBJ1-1,CATSRARMGPLNTEAFF,TGTGCCACCAGCAGAGCCCGAATGGGACCGTTAAACACTGAAGCTTTCTTT
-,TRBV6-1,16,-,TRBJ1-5,CASSVSETGGGQPQHF,TGTGCCAGCAGCGTCTCCGAGACGGGGGGAGGTCAGCCCCAGCATTTT
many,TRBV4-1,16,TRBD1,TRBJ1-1,CASSPRDRGRRTEAFF,TGCGCCAGCAGCCCTCGGGACAGGGGGCGTCGGACTGAAGCTTTCTTT
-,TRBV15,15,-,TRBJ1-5,CATSREQGRDQPQHF,TGTGCCACCAGCAGAGAACAGGGCCGTGATCAGCCCCAGCATTTT
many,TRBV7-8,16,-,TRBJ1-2,CASSLEGRAGNYGYTF,TGTGCCAGCAGCTTAGAGGGCAGGGCCGGTAACTATGGCTACACCTTC
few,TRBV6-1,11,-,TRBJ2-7,CASPWPYEQHF,TGCGCCAGCCCCTGGCCTTACGAGCAGCACTTC
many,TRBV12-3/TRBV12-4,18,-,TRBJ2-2,CASSSPSRAGATTGELFF,TGTGCCAGCAGTTCTCCCTCCCGCGCGGGGGCTACCACCGGGGAGCTGTTTTTT
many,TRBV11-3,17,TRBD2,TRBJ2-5,CASSSGLAGGLKETQYF,TGTGCCAGCAGCTCAGGACTAGCGGGGGGGCTGAAAGAGACCCAGTACTTC
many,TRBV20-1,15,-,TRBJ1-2,CSARDQGTGSYGYTF,TGCAGTGCTAGAGATCAAGGAACAGGGTCTTATGGCTACACCTTC
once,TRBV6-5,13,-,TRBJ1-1,CASSYRGYTEAFF,TGTGCCAGCAGTTACAGAGGATACACTGAAGCTTTCTTT
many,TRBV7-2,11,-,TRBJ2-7,CASSEYYEQYF,TGTGCCAGCAGCGAGTATTACGAGCAGTACTTC
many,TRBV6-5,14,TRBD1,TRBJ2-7,CASSTGTGGYEQYF,TGTGCCAGCAGTACCGGAACAGGGGGATACGAGCAGTACTTC
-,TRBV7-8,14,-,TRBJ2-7,CASSLTVSWHEQYF,TGTGCCAGCAGCCTCACCGTTAGTTGGCACGAGCAGTACTTC
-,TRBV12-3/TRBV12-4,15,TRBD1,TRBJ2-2,CASSLAGQPTGELFF,TGTGCCAGCAGTTTAGCGGGACAGCCGACCGGGGAGCTGTTTTTT
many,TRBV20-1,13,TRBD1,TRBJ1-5,CSAQTGATQPQHF,TGCAGTGCCCAGACAGGGGCTACTCAGCCCCAGCATTTT
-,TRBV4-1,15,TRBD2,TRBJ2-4,CASSQRGTRSVIQYF,TGCGCCAGCAGCCAAAGAGGGACTAGGTCTGTCATTCAGTACTTC
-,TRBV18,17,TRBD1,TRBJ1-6,CASSPPRKRQGGSPLHF,TGTGCCAGCTCACCACCGCGGAAGAGACAGGGTGGATCACCCCTCCACTTT
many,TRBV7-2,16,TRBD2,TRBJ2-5,CASSQGLAGFQETQYF,TGTGCCAGCAGTCAAGGACTAGCGGGGTTCCAAGAGACCCAGTACTTC